The 25 T cell receptor beta chains reported below all come from one sample, sequenced in a study of CD8 T cells in Susac syndrome. The RNA input was about 0.45 to 1 ug, and it was reverse transcribed with random hexamers. Using its own MiXCR run on the immunoSEQ multiplex PCR reads, TCRdb lists one record per CDR3 protein. This repertoire shows roughly 400,000 distinct CDR3 sequences, 85% found once; its top ten account for approximately 0.11%. Material for sequencing was CD8+ T cells from PBMCs. The receptors were sampled from a human donor with multiple sclerosis.

This sequence joins TRBV10-1 and TRBJ1-2; D is perhaps TRBD1 (6 bases). The CDR3 runs to 13 residues. The germline V gene has CDR1 WNHNN and CDR2 SYGVQD (reference sequence). V was shortened by 2 bases and J by 7 bases, with 11 bases between the two germline ends. This chain's CDR3 is CASSENRESGYTF. The CDR3 coding sequence is TGCGCCAGCAGTGAGAACAGGGAAAGTGGCTACACCTTC.

This clonotype occurred a few times. This sequence joins TRBV19 and TRBJ2-7; D not resolved. V lost 3 bases, J lost 6 bases, and 9 bases lay in between. This CDR3 contains 12 residues. Per the germline V gene, CDR1 is LNHDA and CDR2 is SQIVND (reference sequence). CDR3 coding DNA: TGTGCCAGTAGTATCGGTGGTAGCGAGCAGTACTTC. This gives the protein CASSIGGSEQYF.

The sample holds one count of this clonotype. This chain links TRBV6-5 with TRBJ1-1; 7 nucleotides align to TRBD1. CDR1 and CDR2 (germline): MNHEY, SVGAGI. The CDR3 loop spans 15 amino acids. Trimming removed 7 bases from V and 1 base from J; junction bases left unmatched: 9. The DNA for the CDR3 is TGTGCCAGCACCCGGGACAGAAGGGAGAACACTGAAGCTTTCTTT. Translating gives CASTRDRRENTEAFF.

V gene TRBV6-5 combines with J gene TRBJ2-1; D unclear. Germline loops: CDR1 MNHEY, CDR2 SVGAGI. The V end was cut by 0 bases, the J end by 8 bases, with 14 bases between. The CDR3 is 15 amino acids. CDR3 in DNA: TGTGCCAGCAGTTACTCGATCCCTATCGGGCATGAGCAGTTCTTC. Its translation: CASSYSIPIGHEQFF.

This chain connects TRBV7-9 to TRBJ1-1, with D possibly being TRBD1 (6 bases). The V and J ends lost 3 bases and 1 base respectively, with 12 bases between them. The CDR3 is 15 amino acids. CDR1 and CDR2 (germline): SEHNR, FQNEAQ (reference sequence). CDR3 sequence (DNA): TGTGCCAGCAGCTTGTGGACAGCTTCGAACACTGAAGCTTTCTTT. Translating gives CASSLWTASNTEAFF.

This CDR3 is CASSLESSRAYEQYF. The CDR3 bases are TGTGCCAGCAGCTTAGAGTCTAGTCGGGCCTACGAGCAGTACTTC. This sequence joins TRBV7-9 and TRBJ2-7; no reliable D call. The V end lost 1 base, the J end lost 2 bases, and 12 bases lay between the germline ends. The CDR3 spans 15 residues. Germline V gene data show CDR1 as SEHNR and CDR2 as FQNEAQ (reference sequence).

This rearrangement joins TRBV10-3 to TRBJ2-3; D possibly corresponds to TRBD2 (5 bases). V gave up 6 bases and J gave up 0 bases, with 7 bases separating them. This CDR3 is 13 amino acids long. Germline CDR1 is ENHRY and CDR2 is SYGVKD. CDR3 sequence reads: CAIRSGSTDTQYF. The CDR3, as DNA: TGTGCCATCAGAAGCGGCAGCACAGATACGCAGTATTTT.

This chain links TRBV19 with TRBJ1-4; weak D call: TRBD1 (6 bases). Germline V CDR1 and CDR2: LNHDA, SQIVND (reference sequence). CDR3 length: 13 residues. With 9 bases removed from V and 4 bases from J, the gap between germline ends came to 12 bases. The CDR3 sequence is CARTGQVNEKLFF. CDR3 nucleotide sequence: TGTGCCAGGACAGGACAAGTTAATGAAAAACTGTTTTTT. Complete variable domain (other parts from reference TRBV19 and TRBJ1-4): DGGITQSPKYLFRKEGQNVTLSCEQNLNHDAMYWYRQDPGQGLRLIYYSQIVNDFQKGDIAEGYSVSREKKESFPLTVTSAQKNPTAFYLCARTGQVNEKLFFGSGTQLSVL.

The J gene is TRBJ1-2, the V gene TRBV6-5; D not resolved. V shed 4 bases and J shed 8 bases, with 20 bases lying between them. The CDR3 covers 15 residues. Germline assignment: CDR1 MNHEY and CDR2 SVGAGI. Here the CDR3 reads CASSSAWGASRGYTF. The DNA for the CDR3 is TGTGCCAGCAGTTCTGCCTGGGGTGCTAGTCGAGGCTACACCTTC.

V is TRBV9 and J is TRBJ2-1, with TRBD2 as a possible D gene (6 bases). This CDR3 spans 12 amino acids. The germline V gene has CDR1 SGDLS and CDR2 YYNGEE. Trimming took off 1 base at V and 9 bases at J, with 8 bases between the two ends. CDR3 loop: CASSVPGLEQFF. CDR3 coding DNA: TGTGCCAGCAGCGTACCGGGACTTGAGCAGTTCTTC.

This chain connects TRBV19 to TRBJ1-1, with 8 nucleotides matching TRBD1. V lost 7 bases to trimming and J lost 0 bases; unmatched junction nucleotides: 10. The CDR3 spans 16 residues. Per the germline V gene, CDR1 is LNHDA and CDR2 is SQIVND (reference sequence). This CDR3 is CASTSQGGQLNTEAFF. CDR3 nucleotides: TGTGCCAGTACCTCACAGGGGGGACAGCTGAACACTGAAGCTTTCTTT.

This chain links TRBV7-2 with TRBJ2-1; TRBD2 matches at 7 bases. This CDR3 comprises 16 residues. V shed 4 bases and J 3 bases; nucleotides not matched to a gene: 9. Germline V gives CDR1 SGHTA, CDR2 FQGNSA. CDR3 coding DNA: TGTGCCAGCAGCTCCTTATGGGGGAGGGACTACAATGAGCAGTTCTTC. Its translation: CASSSLWGRDYNEQFF.

This sequence joins TRBV2 and TRBJ2-3; maybe TRBD2 (7 bases). The V end lost 4 bases, the J end lost 2 bases, and 16 bases lay between the germline ends. This CDR3 has 16 residues. The germline V gene has CDR1 SNHLY and CDR2 FYNNEI. CDR3 amino acids: CASSGVGGGATDTQYF. CDR3 coding DNA: TGTGCCAGCAGTGGGGTAGGTGGGGGGGCCACAGATACGCAGTATTTT.

This clonotype has a single count. The CDR3 sequence is CASREGQGKPYGYTF. The DNA of the CDR3 is TGTGCCAGCAGGGAAGGACAGGGGAAACCCTATGGCTACACCTTC. This chain joins TRBV28 and TRBJ1-2; TRBD1 matches at 9 bases. Germline loops: CDR1 MDHEN, CDR2 SYDVKM. With 6 bases clipped from V and 4 bases from J, the junction kept 9 bases outside the gene matches. CDR3 length: 15 residues.

The chain links TRBV20-1 to TRBJ2-7, with D possibly TRBD2 on 6 matching bases. The ends were cut back, 2 bases at V and 5 bases at J, with 16 bases in the middle. The germline gives CDR1 DFQATT, CDR2 SNEGSKA (reference sequence). The CDR3 is made up of 14 amino acids. The chain's CDR3 is CSARSREVGHEQYF. The DNA for the CDR3 is TGCAGTGCTAGAAGCAGGGAGGTGGGTCACGAGCAGTACTTC.

This sequence joins TRBV5-1 and TRBJ2-1, with 8 bases matching TRBD2. This CDR3 has 14 residues. CDR1 SGHRS and CDR2 YFSETQ come from the germline V gene. V lost 0 bases to trimming and J lost 7 bases; unmatched junction nucleotides: 3. The CDR3 spells CASSLAVAGNEQFF. The CDR3 nucleotides read TGCGCCAGCAGCTTGGCGGTAGCGGGGAATGAGCAGTTCTTC. Complete variable domain (other parts from reference TRBV5-1 and TRBJ2-1): KAGVTQTPRYLIKTRGQQVTLSCSPISGHRSVSWYQQTPGQGLQFLFEYFSETQRNKGNFPGRFSGRQFSNSRSEMNVSTLELGDSALYLCASSLAVAGNEQFFGPGTRLTVL.

J is TRBJ2-1 and V is TRBV12-3 or TRBV12-4; TRBD1 aligns across 12 bases. The V gene end was trimmed by 5 bases and the J gene end by 7 bases; junction bases not matched to a gene: 12. The CDR3 length is 17 residues. Here the CDR3 DNA reads TGTGCCAGCAGTCCCTGGGACAGGGGGCGGGAGGGGAATGAGCAGTTCTTC. It encodes CASSPWDRGREGNEQFF.

The chain has TRBV7-9 and TRBJ2-2; TRBD2 agrees at 7 bases. V lost 7 bases and J lost 0; bases outside the gene matches: 14. The CDR3 covers 18 residues. Germline V gene lookup returns CDR1 SEHNR and CDR2 FQNEAQ (reference sequence). CDR3 amino acids: CASTKWYEGLANTGELFF. CDR3 sequence (DNA): TGTGCCAGCACCAAATGGTATGAAGGACTAGCGAACACCGGGGAGCTGTTTTTT.

The gene calls are TRBV5-1 and TRBJ2-7, with 10 bases lining up with TRBD2. The V gene end was trimmed by 0 bases and the J gene end by 3 bases; junction bases not matched to a gene: 3. Per germline, CDR1 SGHRS and CDR2 YFSETQ. CDR3 size: 15 residues. For the CDR3, the DNA is TGCGCCAGCAGCTTGGAGCCTAGCGGGAGCTACGAGCAGTACTTC. Its protein product is CASSLEPSGSYEQYF.

Only a few counts were recorded for this clonotype. The chain uses TRBV12-3 or TRBV12-4 and TRBJ2-7; TRBD1 might be the D (6 bases). V gave up 6 bases and J gave up 4 bases, with 13 bases separating them. The CDR3 consists of 13 residues. The CDR3 sequence: CASSQQGRYEQYF. For the CDR3, the DNA is TGTGCCAGCAGCCAACAGGGTAGATACGAGCAGTACTTC.

J is TRBJ2-1 and V is TRBV27; 7 nucleotides align to TRBD2. The ends lost 5 bases at V and 9 bases at J; junction bases unmatched: 4. CDR3 size: 12 residues. Germline CDR1 and CDR2: MNHEY and SMNVEV (reference sequence). The CDR3 is CASSGLVGEQFF. The CDR3 bases are TGTGCCAGCAGTGGACTAGTTGGTGAGCAGTTCTTC.

The V call is TRBV2, the J call TRBJ2-1; 7 bases agree with TRBD2. CDR1 and CDR2 (germline): SNHLY, FYNNEI. J lost 6 bases, V lost 7 bases, and 12 bases had no gene match. CDR3 length: 15 residues. In DNA, the CDR3 is TGTGCCAGCACCCTCTTAGCGGGTGCGCCCAATGAGCAGTTCTTC. Protein: CASTLLAGAPNEQFF.

The chain carries TRBV20-1 and TRBJ2-4, with D perhaps TRBD1 (6 bases). Trimming took 6 bases from V and 8 from J, leaving 23 bases between them. The CDR3 extends over 15 amino acids. Germline CDR1 is DFQATT and CDR2 is SNEGSKA (reference sequence). CDR3 in DNA: TGCAGTGCCCCGCCTTCCGGACAGCCCAAGGACATTCAGTACTTC. It encodes CSAPPSGQPKDIQYF.

The chain combines TRBV30 with TRBJ1-5, with 7 bases lining up with TRBD1. Losses at the gene ends were 4 bases for V and 2 bases for J; bases not matched to a gene: 8. Germline V gene sequence: CDR1 GTSNPN, CDR2 SVGIG (reference sequence). CDR3 length: 15 amino acids. The CDR3 reads CAWMATGVGNQPQHF. CDR3 nucleotide sequence: TGTGCCTGGATGGCAACAGGGGTTGGCAATCAGCCCCAGCATTTT.

The CDR3 region has the DNA TGTGCCAGCAGCCGCAGGGGGCCATACGAGCAGTACTTC. This codes for CASSRRGPYEQYF. The genes are TRBV6-5 and TRBJ2-7; 8 bases align to TRBD1. The CDR3 totals 13 residues. V trimming: 6 bases; J trimming: 4 bases; junction bases outside the gene matches: 5. CDR1 and CDR2 (germline): MNHEY, SVGAGI.